These T cell receptor beta chains were read from a single sample in a study of identical twins. From the 5' RACE reads, TCRdb called clonotypes with MiXCR, one entry per CDR3 protein. Here the sample spans some 660,000 distinct CDR3 sequences, under 9% being singletons. The same sample was also studied in work on yellow fever vaccine responses in identical twins.

The material sequenced was PBMCs. These receptors were taken from a woman between 18 and 29 years old in good health. The CDR3 runs from the conserved cysteine through the conserved F or W. D genes are given only for firm matches. Expanded clones are given a class, and other clones once, few, many or no size at all.

- | TRBJ2-7 | TRBV4-1 | many | TGCGCCAGCAGCCAAGAGAGTCCGCCCGGCCAGACCTACGAGCAGTACTTC | CASSQESPPGQTYEQYF
TRBD1 | TRBJ2-3 | TRBV6-1 | - | TGTGCCAGCAGAAGGGGGACAGGGTCAGATACGCAGTATTTT | CASRRGTGSDTQYF
- | TRBJ2-1 | TRBV4-2 | many | TGTGCCAGCAGCCAAGAATATGAGCAGTTCTTC | CASSQEYEQFF
- | TRBJ2-3 | TRBV6-1 | many | TGTGCCAGCAGAATCAGACCCGTCGGGGAGAGAGGAGATACGCAGTATTTT | CASRIRPVGERGDTQYF
- | TRBJ2-7 | TRBV20-1 | - | TGCAGTGCTAGAGATCTATATCAGTCCACCTACGAGCAGTACTTC | CSARDLYQSTYEQYF
- | TRBJ1-4 | TRBV7-9 | few | TGTGCCAGCAGCCCACAGGGCGCAACTAATGAAAAACTGTTTTTT | CASSPQGATNEKLFF
- | TRBJ2-7 | TRBV12-3/TRBV12-4 | many | TGTGCCAGCAGTTTCAGGAGGGGCCAGCAACCCTACGAGCAGTACTTC | CASSFRRGQQPYEQYF
TRBD2 | TRBJ2-5 | TRBV10-3 | - | TGTGCCAGCGCCCAAGTAGCGGGGGGGCGAGAGACCCAGTACTTC | CASAQVAGGRETQYF
- | TRBJ1-2 | TRBV29-1 | many | TGCAGCGTTACGCCAACGGCCTCCCGCTATGGCTACACCTTC | CSVTPTASRYGYTF
- | TRBJ2-3 | TRBV20-1 | - | TGCAGTGCTAGAGGGATCCTAGTTCAATTAGATACGCAGTATTTT | CSARGILVQLDTQYF
TRBD2 | TRBJ2-7 | TRBV28 | - | TGTGCCAGCACTCCGGGACTAGCGGTCTTCGAGCAGTACTTC | CASTPGLAVFEQYF
TRBD2 | TRBJ2-7 | TRBV20-1 | - | TGCAGTGCTAGAGGTTATAGCGGGGCGGGTGGTTTACCATCCTACGAGCAGTACTTC | CSARGYSGAGGLPSYEQYF
- | TRBJ2-3 | TRBV7-9 | - | TGTGCCACCGCCGGGGGTGGGACAGATACGCAGTATTTT | CATAGGGTDTQYF
- | TRBJ2-7 | TRBV5-1 | - | TGCGCCAGCAGCTTGATGACGGCCTGGAACGAGCAGTACTTC | CASSLMTAWNEQYF
- | TRBJ1-5 | TRBV28 | - | TGTGCCAGCAGTTTCTTTGGCGATCAGCCCCAGCATTTT | CASSFFGDQPQHF
- | TRBJ2-7 | TRBV15 | few | TGTGCCACCAGCAGAGAAAGCCCCTACGAGCAGTACTTC | CATSRESPYEQYF
- | TRBJ2-1 | TRBV4-1 | few | TGCGCCAGCAGCCTAAATGAGGAGCAGTTCTTC | CASSLNEEQFF
TRBD1 | TRBJ2-5 | TRBV20-1 | few | TGCAGTGCTAGAGTTATGGGGACAGGGGGCGGAGAGACCCAGTACTTC | CSARVMGTGGGETQYF
- | TRBJ2-7 | TRBV20-1 | - | TGCAGTGCTAGAGCCCTGGGGCTGGGCTCCTACGAGCAGTACTTC | CSARALGLGSYEQYF
- | TRBJ2-1 | TRBV11-2 | few | TGTGCCAGCAGCTGGCCGGGACTTTCAAATACCCCAACTTACAATGAGCAGTTCTTC | CASSWPGLSNTPTYNEQFF
- | TRBJ2-6 | TRBV29-1 | few | TGCAGCGTTGATTCGACGAGCTCTGGGGCCAACGTCCTGACTTTC | CSVDSTSSGANVLTF
TRBD1 | TRBJ2-1 | TRBV24-1 | many | TGTGCCACCAGTGAATCGACAGGGGCCAATGAGCAGTTCTTC | CATSESTGANEQFF
- | TRBJ2-7 | TRBV28 | few | TGTGCCAGCAGTTTATCCCGTGCGTACGAGCAGTACTTC | CASSLSRAYEQYF
- | TRBJ2-4 | TRBV3-1 | - | TGTGCCAGCAGCAAGGAGGTCGTAGCTGCAGCCAAAAACATTCAGTACTTC | CASSKEVVAAAKNIQYF
TRBD1 | TRBJ2-3 | TRBV7-3 | many | TGTGCCAGCAGCCCCGGGACAGGGATAGAAGATACGCAGTATTTT | CASSPGTGIEDTQYF
- | TRBJ2-1 | TRBV21-1 | - | TGTGCCAGCAGCAAAGATGGGATTGGTTATCTCTACAATGAGCAGTTCTTC | CASSKDGIGYLYNEQFF
- | TRBJ2-3 | TRBV20-1 | many | TGCAGTGCTAGCCTCGAACCAGTTACTAATACGCAGTATTTT | CSASLEPVTNTQYF
- | TRBJ2-1 | TRBV10-1 | few | TGCGCCAGCAGTGGATCGATCCCCAGCTCCTACAATGAGCAGTTCTTC | CASSGSIPSSYNEQFF
- | TRBJ2-1 | TRBV5-1 | - | TGCGCCAGCAGCTTTGGTGCGGACTCCTACAATGAGCAGTTCTTC | CASSFGADSYNEQFF
TRBD2 | TRBJ2-7 | TRBV20-1 | - | TGCAGTGCCCGGGGGGATGTCGGGCAGTACTTC | CSARGDVGQYF
- | TRBJ2-3 | TRBV10-3 | few | TGTGCCATCAGCAGGGACCAAGATACGCAGTATTTT | CAISRDQDTQYF
- | TRBJ2-3 | TRBV24-1 | many | TGTGCCACCAGTGACCCAGGGCTATCAGATACGCAGTATTTT | CATSDPGLSDTQYF
- | TRBJ2-2 | TRBV27 | - | TGTGCCAGCAGTTTACGCCAGGAGAACACCGGGGAGCTGTTTTTT | CASSLRQENTGELFF
- | TRBJ1-2 | TRBV7-9 | many | TGTGGTTCGTTCGGAACCAACTATGGCTACACCTTC | CGSFGTNYGYTF
- | TRBJ2-5 | TRBV7-9 | many | TGTGCCAGCAGCTTTCAAGGGTCAGAGACCCAGTACTTC | CASSFQGSETQYF
TRBD2 | TRBJ2-3 | TRBV3-1 | few | TGTGCCAGCAGCCAGGAGCGGGGGAACGATACGCAGTATTTT | CASSQERGNDTQYF
TRBD2 | TRBJ2-1 | TRBV3-1 | many | TGTGCCAGTGGGGGGACTAGCGGGACACATGAGCAGTTCTTC | CASGGTSGTHEQFF
- | TRBJ2-3 | TRBV29-1 | - | TGCAGCGTTGTGGCAGGGGTAGATACGCAGTATTTT | CSVVAGVDTQYF
TRBD1 | TRBJ1-4 | TRBV2 | few | TGTGCCAGCAGTGAAATCTGGGACAGATTGAATGAAAAACTGTTTTTT | CASSEIWDRLNEKLFF
- | TRBJ1-5 | TRBV2 | few | TGTGCCAGCAGGGGGGGGGGCAATCAGCCCCAGCATTTT | CASRGGGNQPQHF
TRBD1 | TRBJ2-2 | TRBV5-1 | few | TGCGCCAGCAGCTTAATAATCCCGGGACAGGGTAACACCGGGGAGCTGTTTTTT | CASSLIIPGQGNTGELFF
- | TRBJ1-1 | TRBV7-8 | few | TGTGCCAGCAGCTTAGGCACGGGCCGATTGAACACTGAAGCTTTCTTT | CASSLGTGRLNTEAFF
- | TRBJ2-7 | TRBV29-1 | few | TGCAGCGTTGACAACTCCTACGAGCAGTACTTC | CSVDNSYEQYF